Below, 8 T cell receptor beta chains from the same sample are listed, as sequenced in a study of T cells after yellow fever vaccination. From the 5' RACE reads, TCRdb called clonotypes with MiXCR, one entry per CDR3 protein. The sample carries fewer than 450,000 distinct CDR3 sequences, around 10% recorded once. The sample here was PBMCs, taken on the day of the first yellow fever vaccination. All receptors come from a young man who received the YFV17D yellow fever vaccine.

This clonotype was observed a handful of times. The chain has TRBV20-1 and TRBJ1-1, with a possible D match to TRBD1 (5 bases). The CDR3 is 14 amino acids. Germline loops: CDR1 DFQATT, CDR2 SNEGSKA (reference sequence). The V gene lost 4 bases and the J gene lost 3 bases, with 15 bases spanning the gap. CDR3 nucleotide sequence: TGCAGTGCTAAAGTGGGACGTCTGGACACTGAAGCTTTCTTT. Translating gives CSAKVGRLDTEAFF.

The chain carries TRBV10-3 and TRBJ1-1; D remains ambiguous. CDR1 and CDR2 (germline): ENHRY, SYGVKD. The V end was cut by 0 bases, the J end by 11 bases, with 7 bases between. The CDR3 runs 11 residues. The CDR3 loop reads CAISESSNAFF. The DNA for the CDR3 is TGTGCCATCAGTGAGTCGTCAAACGCTTTCTTT.

Only a few counts were recorded for this clonotype. J is TRBJ2-5 and V is TRBV18; tentative D call: TRBD1 (6 bases). Deletions cut 1 base from V and 6 bases from J, with 12 bases between. The CDR3 loop spans 14 amino acids. Germline V CDR1 and CDR2: KGHSH, LQKENI. CDR3 residues: CASSPREQGQTQYF. The CDR3 coding sequence is TGTGCCAGCTCACCACGGGAACAGGGACAGACCCAGTACTTC.

The chain has TRBV11-2 and TRBJ2-1; D is perhaps TRBD2 (5 bases). CDR1 and CDR2 from the germline V gene are SGHAT and FQNNGV. The CDR3 is made up of 18 amino acids. V gave up 5 bases and J gave up 0 bases, with 20 bases separating them. The CDR3 DNA reads TGTGCCAGCAGCAGAATTTCGGGGTGGGAGAGCTCCTACAATGAGCAGTTCTTC. Its protein is CASSRISGWESSYNEQFF.

This rearrangement joins TRBV6-2 or TRBV6-3 to TRBJ2-7, with unresolved D. V dropped 2 bases and J dropped 5 bases, with 4 bases sitting between them. Germline CDR1 reads MNHEY; CDR2 reads SVGEGT. The CDR3 covers 11 residues. CDR3 sequence reads: CASSYVHEQYF. CDR3 in DNA: TGTGCCAGCAGTTACGTACACGAGCAGTACTTC.

The sample holds many counts of this clonotype. The V call is TRBV9, the J call TRBJ1-1, with D hard to call. CDR3 size: 16 residues. CDR1 is SGDLS and CDR2 is YYNGEE in the germline V gene. Trimming removed 4 bases at V and 5 bases at J, with 21 bases between. CDR3 nucleotide sequence: TGTGCCAGCAGCCCCCTTCAAATTTCAGCGGCAACTGAAGCTTTCTTT. Amino acid sequence: CASSPLQISAATEAFF.

The chain joins TRBV3-1 to TRBJ2-6; unclear D gene. From germline, CDR1 is LGHDT and CDR2 YNNKEL (reference sequence). The CDR3 extends over 16 amino acids. With 3 bases removed from V and 0 bases from J, the gap between germline ends came to 9 bases. CDR3 in amino acids: CASSQNRVSGANVLTF. The DNA of the CDR3 is TGTGCCAGCAGCCAGAACCGTGTCTCTGGGGCCAACGTCCTGACTTTC.

A note on this clonotype: At one end the junction does not follow the germline gene, possibly because of a read error. The chain carries TRBV7-3 and TRBJ2-1; 9 bases fit TRBD1. Germline V CDR1 and CDR2: SGHTA, FQGTGA. There are 16 residues in the CDR3. CDR3 nucleotides: TGTGCCAGCAGCTTGTACGGGACAGGGTTTAACAATCGGCAATTTTTC. Its translation is CASSLYGTGFNNRQFF.